This TCR beta chain emerged from a study of a mutant IDH1 vaccine in newly diagnosed glioma (dated by TCRdb to the early 2020s). As for the study more broadly: Vaccination started 4-6 weeks after radiotherapy alone, or was given together with temozolomide cycles in the groups whose treatment included chemotherapy. Six visits were used for peripheral blood collection: V03 (baseline), V05, V07, V10, V12 and V13. For exploratory analyses, longitudinal TCRB deep sequencing was carried out in about two dozen treated patients wherever samples were available. Of the 25 to 40 patients who were treated, about 62% were male and around 40% were female, and the mean age was around 40 years. The week-35 safety follow-up was designated visit V12, and the week-47 end of study was designated visit V13. Prior to enrollment, patients had been given standard therapy consisting of radiotherapy alone, temozolomide alone, or radiochemotherapy with temozolomide, with the combination given to most patients. The paper as a whole reports these results and caveats: PBMC samples for TCRB deep sequencing were selected based on availability. Pseudoprogression seemed to be unrelated to changes in the top peripheral T cell clonotypes found by TCRB sequencing. The authors noted that analyses of patient blood samples could not be reproduced because of sample limitations. Across multiple MHC alleles, vaccine-induced immune responses were seen in 85% to 95% of patients.

Libraries were prepared through the immunoSEQ multiplex PCR assay. Following the manufacturer's protocol, the hsTCRB Kit was used to amplify rearranged TCR beta chain sequences. TCRB libraries were sequenced on an Illumina MiSeq. From the authors' description of their analysis: Demultiplexing, trimming and gene mapping were performed with the kit vendor's proprietary platform. TCRdb holds this immuneACCESS table with in-frame rearrangements only. Some clones are missing; in checked studies, unresolved V genes explain under half, and the rest has no known cause. V and J calls and clone size are given by that table; D and trimming were obtained from the DNA. The sample data list about 94,000 clones, and over 85% of these were observed just once. Roughly 0.78% of the sample goes to the ten largest clones. The time point label on this specimen signifies: week 47, end of study. Each vaccine dose was 300 ug of a 20-mer mutant IDH1 peptide in Montanide, given subcutaneously with topical imiquimod. Eight vaccinations were administered to patients in weeks 1, 3, 5, 7, 11, 15, 19 and 23, corresponding to visits V03 through V10. Donors had newly diagnosed WHO grade 3 or 4 IDH1-mutant astrocytomas with loss of nuclear ATRX. The samples were drawn from NOA16, a multicentre, single-arm, open-label phase I trial in Germany that tested a mutant IDH1 peptide vaccine in humans for the first time. Genomic DNA for TCRB sequencing was isolated from EDTA blood with the DNeasy Blood and Tissue Kit.

A word on this clone: This receptor's antigen is unknown. One base away there is no much larger clone; base qualities are not given.

V gives up 7 bases and J gives up 9 bases, and the segment between their germline ends measures 16 bases. The cysteine opens and the phenylalanine closes a CDR3 of 13 amino acids. This entry keeps only the CDR3 DNA: 39 bases, framed from base 1. For CDR1 and CDR2, the germline V gene (reference sequence) lists GTSNPN and SVGIG. The sequence joins TRBV30 to TRBJ1-6; the D gene assignment is ambiguous. The sample here was PBMCs, taken from a glioma patient whose treatment included an IDH1 peptide vaccine. This clonotype was sampled from a woman aged 45-59 years with glioma. CDR3 region: CASRDTLSSPLHF. The bases read TGTGCCTCGCGAGACACTCTAAGTTCACCCCTCCACTTT.